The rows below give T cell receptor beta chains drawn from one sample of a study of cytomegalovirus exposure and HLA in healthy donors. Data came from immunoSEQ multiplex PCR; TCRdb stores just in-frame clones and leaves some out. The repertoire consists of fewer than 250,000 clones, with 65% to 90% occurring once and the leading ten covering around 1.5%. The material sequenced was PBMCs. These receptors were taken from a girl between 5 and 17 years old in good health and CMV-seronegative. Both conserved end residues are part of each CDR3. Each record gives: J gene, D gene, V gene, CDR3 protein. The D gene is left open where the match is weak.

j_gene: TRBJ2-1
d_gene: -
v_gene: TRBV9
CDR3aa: CASSVVDNNEQFF

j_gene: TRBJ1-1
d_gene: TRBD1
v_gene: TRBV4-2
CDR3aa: CASSQVTGENTEAFF

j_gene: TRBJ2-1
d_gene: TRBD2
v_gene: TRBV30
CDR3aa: CAWRYLAGDYNEQFF

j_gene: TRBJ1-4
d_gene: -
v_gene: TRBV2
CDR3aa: CASSEERGEGEKLFF

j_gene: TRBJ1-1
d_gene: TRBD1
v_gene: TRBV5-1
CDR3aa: CASSLSGGGTFF

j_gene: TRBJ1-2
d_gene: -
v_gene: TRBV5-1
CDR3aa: CASSLGQGSRYGYTF

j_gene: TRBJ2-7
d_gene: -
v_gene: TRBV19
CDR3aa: CASSFSWAADAYEQYF

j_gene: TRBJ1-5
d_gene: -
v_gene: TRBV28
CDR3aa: CASSWRGRQDQPQHF

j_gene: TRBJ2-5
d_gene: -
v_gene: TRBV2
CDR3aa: CASRTLGGPGRETQYF

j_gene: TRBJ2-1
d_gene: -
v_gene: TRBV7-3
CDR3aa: CASSLDGALVNEQFF

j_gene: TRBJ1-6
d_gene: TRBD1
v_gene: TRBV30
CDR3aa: CAWSVGSAGGGSPLHF

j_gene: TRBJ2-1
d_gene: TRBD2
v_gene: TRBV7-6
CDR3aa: CASSPSGSGLNEQFF

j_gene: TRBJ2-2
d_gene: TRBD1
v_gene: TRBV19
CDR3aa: CASSLGQGIAGELFF

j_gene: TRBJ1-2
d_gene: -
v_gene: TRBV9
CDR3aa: CASSVGGEGYTF

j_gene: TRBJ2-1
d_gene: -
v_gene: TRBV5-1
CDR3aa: CASSRLSSSYNEQFF

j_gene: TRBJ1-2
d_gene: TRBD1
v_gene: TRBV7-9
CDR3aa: CASGGTGVGYTF

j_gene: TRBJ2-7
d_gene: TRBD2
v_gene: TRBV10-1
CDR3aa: CASSDGGGAYEQYF

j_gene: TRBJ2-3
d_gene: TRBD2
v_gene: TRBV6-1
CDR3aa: CASFEPGGPSDTQYF

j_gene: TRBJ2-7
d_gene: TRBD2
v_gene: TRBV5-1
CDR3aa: CASSLSGLVDEQYF

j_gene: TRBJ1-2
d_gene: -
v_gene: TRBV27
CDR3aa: CASRDVRSVYGYTF

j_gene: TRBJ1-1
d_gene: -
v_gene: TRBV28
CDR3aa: CASRGQLNTEAFF

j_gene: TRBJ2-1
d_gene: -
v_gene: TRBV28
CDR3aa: CASNNIYYNEQFF

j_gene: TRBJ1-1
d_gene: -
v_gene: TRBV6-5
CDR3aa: CASSYIDSYTEAFF

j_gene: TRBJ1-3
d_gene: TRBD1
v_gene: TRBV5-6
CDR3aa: CASSTRTGAYGNTIYF

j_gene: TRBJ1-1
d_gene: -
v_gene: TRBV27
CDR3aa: CASSFAGNTEAFF

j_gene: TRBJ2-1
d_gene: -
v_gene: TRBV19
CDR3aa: CASIGDVEQFF

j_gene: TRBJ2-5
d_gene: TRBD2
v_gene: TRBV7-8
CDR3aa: CASSWALAAPETQYF

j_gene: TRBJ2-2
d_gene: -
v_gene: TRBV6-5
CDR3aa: CASVRGNPNTGELFF

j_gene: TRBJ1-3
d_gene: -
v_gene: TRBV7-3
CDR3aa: CASSLGGGFSGNTIYF

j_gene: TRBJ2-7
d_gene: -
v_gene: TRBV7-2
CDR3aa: CASSRIRGAGEQYF

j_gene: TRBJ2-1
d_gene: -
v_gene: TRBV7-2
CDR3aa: CASSGRVSSYNEQFF

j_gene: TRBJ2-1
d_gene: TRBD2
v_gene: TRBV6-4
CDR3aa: CASSEAGGYNEQFF

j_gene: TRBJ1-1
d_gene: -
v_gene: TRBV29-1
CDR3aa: CSVGGQRNTEAFF

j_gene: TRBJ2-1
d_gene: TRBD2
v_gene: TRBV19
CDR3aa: CASSRLAGIRDEQFF

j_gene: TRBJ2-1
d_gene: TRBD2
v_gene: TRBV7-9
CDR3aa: CASSSPLARGGPDNEQFF

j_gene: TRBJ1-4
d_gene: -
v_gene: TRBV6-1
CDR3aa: CASSLQSTNEKLFF

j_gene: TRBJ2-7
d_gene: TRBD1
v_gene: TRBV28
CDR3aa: CASSSPGQKPYEQYF